These 2 T cell receptor beta chains came from one sample sequenced in a study of T cell repertoires in MIS-A myocarditis. Repertoires were generated with immunoSEQ multiplex PCR, while TCRdb's copy carries only in-frame clones and drops some. The sample contains about 6,000 clones, 75% to 80% of which appear only once. The sequenced sample consisted of interventricular septum heart tissue obtained at autopsy. The receptors derive from a man aged 18 to 29 with fulminant myocarditis from multisystem inflammatory syndrome in adults (MIS-A) after COVID-19.

There are a few counts of this clone. The rearrangement links TRBV10-1 to TRBJ1-1, with D perhaps TRBD1 (5 bases). V was clipped by 8 bases and J by 4 bases, with 11 bases between them. The CDR3 has 12 residues. Per germline, CDR1 WNHNN and CDR2 SYGVQD (reference sequence). The CDR3 DNA reads as TGCGCCAGCCCAGGGCGGAGCACTGAAGCTTTCTTT. This gives the protein CASPGRSTEAFF.

V is TRBV5-5 and J is TRBJ1-5; 7 bases align to TRBD1. The CDR3 length is 13 residues. V was pared by 3 bases and J by 5 bases, with 2 bases of the junction left unmatched. CDR1 is SGHKS and CDR2 is YYEKEE in the germline V gene (reference sequence). The CDR3 loop reads CASSYTGDQPQHF. In DNA, the CDR3 is TGTGCCAGCAGCTACACAGGGGATCAGCCCCAGCATTTT.